These T cell receptor beta chains were read from a single sample in a study of blood T cell repertoires in COVID-19. The protocol was immunoSEQ multiplex PCR, while the TCRdb copy is restricted to in-frame clones and leaves out a portion. Of tens of thousands of clones in the sample, approximately 89% are singletons; the top ten hold around 3.5%. Source material: peripheral blood. The receptor set was obtained from a human donor in a cohort sampled during active COVID-19. Each CDR3 is given with its conserved first and last residue. D genes are given only for firm matches. Not all rows give a size; the values are once, few, many and, for expanded clones, a class.

TRBV2,TRBJ1-1,-,-,TGTGCCGGTCGGGAGAGTGAAGCTTTCTTT,CAGRESEAFF
TRBV6-5,TRBJ2-7,-,-,TGTGCCAGCAGTTCGAGTCAGGGTACGAGCGAGCAGTACTTC,CASSSSQGTSEQYF
TRBV6-5,TRBJ2-5,-,once,TGTGCCAGCAGTTACCGGCTAGCCCAAGAGACCCAGTACTTC,CASSYRLAQETQYF
TRBV28,TRBJ2-5,TRBD1,-,TGTGCCAGCAGTCGAAGAGGACAGGGGAGCATGGAGACCCAGTACTTC,CASSRRGQGSMETQYF
TRBV28,TRBJ2-6,-,once,TGTGCCAGCAGGTCGGTGGTCTCTGGGGCCAACGTCCTGACTTTC,CASRSVVSGANVLTF
TRBV6-6,TRBJ2-7,-,-,TGTGCCAGCAGCCGCTCCTACGAGCAGTACTTC,CASSRSYEQYF
TRBV9,TRBJ1-2,TRBD1,-,TGTGCCAGCAGCGCCGGACAGGGTAACTATGGCTACACCTTC,CASSAGQGNYGYTF
TRBV11-2,TRBJ1-1,-,-,TGTGCCAGCAGCTCACGGGTTACCACTGAAGCTTTCTTT,CASSSRVTTEAFF
TRBV7-9,TRBJ2-2,-,-,TGTGCCTCCGGAGGGCAGACACTCACCGGGGAGCTGTTTTTT,CASGGQTLTGELFF
TRBV7-3,TRBJ2-2,-,-,TGTGCCAGCAGCTGGGGACTTACGAACACCGGGGAGCTGTTTTTT,CASSWGLTNTGELFF
TRBV5-6,TRBJ1-2,-,-,TGTGCCAGCAGCTTGGGCAGGGGAGTTTATGGCTACACCTTC,CASSLGRGVYGYTF
TRBV6-1,TRBJ1-2,-,-,TGTGCCAGCAGTGAATTCTTAGGGACTTGGGGCTACACCTTC,CASSEFLGTWGYTF
TRBV5-1,TRBJ1-3,-,-,TGCGCCAGCCGGCTGTCAGGCCCTGGAAACACCATATATTTT,CASRLSGPGNTIYF
TRBV18,TRBJ2-7,-,-,TGTGCCAGCTCACCACCGAGTACTTTGGGGGCGCGCGAGCAGTACTTC,CASSPPSTLGAREQYF
TRBV18,TRBJ2-7,TRBD2,-,TGTGCCAGCTCACCAGGGACTAGCGGGAGTTACGAGCAGTACTTC,CASSPGTSGSYEQYF
TRBV28,TRBJ2-5,TRBD1,-,TGTGCCAGCAGTTTAGGGGACAGGGGGCGCGGGGAGACCCAGTACTTC,CASSLGDRGRGETQYF
TRBV10-1,TRBJ2-5,-,-,TGCGCCAGCAGTGGCGGACTCGGGCAAGAGACCCAGTACTTC,CASSGGLGQETQYF
TRBV5-4,TRBJ1-1,TRBD1,-,TGTGCCAGCAGCCCGGCGGGACAGGGTCTAACTGAAGCTTTCTTT,CASSPAGQGLTEAFF
TRBV4-2,TRBJ1-1,-,-,TGTGCCAGCAGCCCGGGACAACACACTGAAGCTTTCTTT,CASSPGQHTEAFF